One sample yielded the 13 T cell receptor beta chains listed below, sequenced in a study of cytomegalovirus exposure and HLA in healthy donors. PCR amplification relied on 60 Vbeta primers (plus 13 Jbeta primers). Assay: immunoSEQ multiplex PCR; the TCRdb copy retains only in-frame clones and omits some. The table shows under 150,000 clones, with over 70% occurring only once. Sequenced input: PBMCs. The receptors stem from a woman aged 40-49 years in good health and CMV-seropositive.

This chain connects TRBV27 to TRBJ1-1; D ambiguous. V was shortened by 8 bases and J by 11 bases, with 21 bases between the two germline ends. CDR3 length: 13 residues. CDR1 is MNHEY, CDR2 SMNVEV, per germline (reference sequence). This chain's CDR3 is CASLDPVSRGAFF. The CDR3 nucleotides are TGTGCCAGCCTCGACCCGGTCAGTAGAGGGGCTTTCTTT.

The chain joins TRBV19 to TRBJ2-7; perhaps TRBD1 as D (5 bases). The length of the CDR3 is 15 residues. CDR1 and CDR2 (germline): LNHDA, SQIVND (reference sequence). The ends were cut back, 6 bases at V and 6 bases at J, with 21 bases in the middle. The CDR3 loop is CASRGIKVPRGEQYF. The CDR3 DNA reads as TGTGCCAGTAGAGGGATCAAGGTCCCAAGGGGCGAGCAGTACTTC.

The V gene is TRBV6-6, the J gene TRBJ2-1; the D gene is possibly TRBD2 (5 bases). V dropped 6 bases and J dropped 6 bases, with 18 bases sitting between them. The CDR3 spans 15 residues. CDR1 and CDR2 from the germline V gene are MNHNY and SVGAGI (reference sequence). CDR3 nucleotides: TGTGCCAGCAGCGACGGGTGGCTAGCACCCAATGAGCAGTTCTTC. Its translation: CASSDGWLAPNEQFF.

The V call is TRBV11-3, the J call TRBJ1-1, with TRBD1 identical over 7 bases. Germline V gene lookup returns CDR1 SGHNT and CDR2 YENEEA. V was clipped by 4 bases and J by 6 bases; unmatched bases: 11. The CDR3 sequence is 15 residues long. This CDR3 is CASSSLQTGKSEAFF. CDR3 coding DNA: TGTGCCAGCAGCTCGCTCCAGACAGGGAAGTCTGAAGCTTTCTTT.

The chain uses TRBV10-2 and TRBJ2-1, with 8 nucleotides matching TRBD2. The V and J ends lost 5 bases and 7 bases, in that order; junction bases with no gene match: 13. This CDR3 has 16 residues. From germline, CDR1 is WSHSY and CDR2 SAAADI. The CDR3 loop reads CASSMQRGLLGNEQFF. CDR3 coding DNA: TGCGCCAGCAGTATGCAGCGGGGGCTTTTAGGAAATGAGCAGTTCTTC.

This chain connects TRBV9 to TRBJ2-6; maybe TRBD2 (7 bases). Germline V CDR1 and CDR2: SGDLS, YYNGEE. The CDR3 runs 20 residues. The V end was cut by 4 bases, the J end by 0 bases, with 23 bases between. CDR3 loop: CASSSHPVGGGGSGANVLTF. Written as DNA, the CDR3 is TGTGCCAGCAGCTCACATCCTGTGGGAGGGGGGGGCTCTGGGGCCAACGTCCTGACTTTC.

This chain connects TRBV5-8 to TRBJ1-4; TRBD1 is a possible D gene (5 bases). V lost 0 bases and J lost 5, with 11 bases in between. The CDR3 consists of 15 residues. Germline CDR1 reads SGHTS; CDR2 reads YDEGEE. The CDR3 here is CASSLGNRLNEKLFF. CDR3 sequence (DNA): TGTGCCAGCAGCTTGGGGAACAGGCTGAATGAAAAACTGTTTTTT. The full variable domain, with the rest looked up from reference TRBV5-8 and TRBJ1-4, is EAGVTQSPTHLIKTRGQQATLRCSPISGHTSVYWYQQALGLGLQFLLWYDEGEERNRGNFPPRFSGRQFPNYSSELNVNALELEDSALYLCASSLGNRLNEKLFFGSGTQLSVL.

This chain connects TRBV29-1 to TRBJ2-7, with 11 nucleotides matching TRBD1. CDR1 is SQVTM, CDR2 ANQGSEA, per germline. The CDR3 length is 13 residues. Losses at the gene ends were 4 bases for V and 7 bases for J; bases not matched to a gene: 6. This chain's CDR3 is CSVVGQGAGEQYF. The CDR3 DNA follows: TGCAGCGTTGTTGGACAGGGGGCTGGGGAGCAGTACTTC.

The chain combines TRBV18 with TRBJ2-1; 8 positions match TRBD1. Trimming removed 3 bases from V and 1 base from J; junction bases left unmatched: 2. CDR3 length equals 15 residues. The germline V gene encodes CDR1 KGHSH and CDR2 LQKENI. Here the CDR3 DNA reads TGTGCCAGCTCACCGGGACAGGCTTCCTACAATGAGCAGTTCTTC. Residues: CASSPGQASYNEQFF.

V usage is TRBV5-8 and J usage is TRBJ1-1; TRBD1 aligns across 9 bases. The CDR3 loop spans 15 amino acids. Germline-derived CDR1 and CDR2 are SGHTS and YDEGEE. V was pared by 4 bases and J by 4 bases, with 8 bases of the junction left unmatched. The CDR3 sequence is CASSQYRGQGTEAFF. The CDR3 DNA is TGTGCCAGCAGCCAATACAGGGGGCAGGGCACTGAAGCTTTCTTT.

This chain joins TRBV7-9 and TRBJ2-5; D might be TRBD1 (7 bases). Germline values: CDR1 SEHNR, CDR2 FQNEAQ (reference sequence). The CDR3 contains 16 residues. The ends were cut back, 4 bases at V and 2 bases at J, with 17 bases in the middle. The CDR3 coding sequence is TGTGCCAGCAGCTCGGGGGCCGGGACAGTACAAGAGACCCAGTACTTC. Amino acid sequence: CASSSGAGTVQETQYF.

The rearrangement joins TRBV6-1 to TRBJ2-1; 9 bases fit TRBD1. With 3 bases clipped from V and 5 bases from J, the junction kept 5 bases outside the gene matches. The CDR3 extends over 15 amino acids. The germline V gene has CDR1 MNHNS and CDR2 SASEGT. The CDR3 spells CASSDPGQGNNEQFF. The CDR3, as DNA: TGTGCCAGCAGTGACCCGGGACAGGGCAACAATGAGCAGTTCTTC.

There are a few counts of this clone. The chain links TRBV4-1 to TRBJ2-2; D is ambiguous. Looked up from germline, CDR1 is MGHRA and CDR2 is YSYEKL. Trimming removed 4 bases from V and 4 bases from J, with 13 bases in between. The CDR3 covers 15 residues. CDR3 coding DNA: TGCGCCAGCAGCCCCCTAGGCGGCGGCACCGGGGAGCTGTTTTTT. Protein sequence: CASSPLGGGTGELFF.